These 29 T cell receptor gamma chains were sequenced from one sample in a study of gamma delta lymphoproliferative disorders and STAT genes. TCRdb re-called the multiplex PCR reads through CATT. This sample has around 2,000 gamma-chain clones, with 8% to 10% found just once. Sequencing used genomic DNA taken from PBMCs of patients and controls. The sequenced sample was blood. These receptors were taken from a human donor with gamma-delta T-cell large granular lymphocyte leukemia.

The chain carries TRGV10 and TRGJ1 or TRGJ2. The J gene is absent in TCRdb and was assigned here via DNA matching to germline. TRGV10 is placed among ORFs of uncertain function. J gave up 12 bases and V 8 bases, and 8 bases lay outside the gene matches. The CDR3 sequence is 10 residues long. In DNA form, the CDR3 reads TGTGCTGCGTGGGATTCGTGGAAACTCTTT. The encoded protein is CAAWDSWKLF.

By proportion, this clone is medium-sized. V gene TRGV4 combines with J gene TRGJ1 or TRGJ2. TCRdb lists no J gene, so it was determined here by aligning the DNA to germline. V lost 1 base and J lost 12; bases outside the gene matches: 18. Germline CDR1 reads EGSTGY; CDR2 reads YDSYTSSV. This CDR3 has 15 amino acids. CDR3 region: CATWDGFVSLLGKLF. The DNA of the CDR3 is TGTGCCACCTGGGATGGTTTTGTATCGTTGCTTGGGAAACTCTTT.

The rearrangement links TRGV5 to TRGJ1 or TRGJ2. TCRdb carries no J gene annotation; the J gene was assigned here by matching the DNA with germline. This CDR3 has 13 amino acids. The J segment lost 4 bases and the V segment lost 0 bases, leaving 3 bases of the junction unmatched. Germline V gives CDR1 VINAFY, CDR2 YDVSNSKD. CDR3 amino acids: CATWDRLYYKKLF. CDR3 in DNA: TGTGCCACCTGGGACAGGCTATATTATAAGAAACTCTTT.

The V gene is TRGV2, the J gene TRGJ1 or TRGJ2. Because TCRdb records no J gene, it was assigned here through a match of the DNA to germline. Germline assignment: CDR1 EGSNGY and CDR2 YDSYNSKV. This CDR3 spans 11 amino acids. V shed 6 bases and J 9 bases; nucleotides not matched to a gene: 8. In nucleotides, the CDR3 is TGTGCCACCTGGTCGGACACTAAGAAACTCTTT. Protein sequence: CATWSDTKKLF.

This clone was observed a handful of times. V gene TRGV10 combines with J gene TRGJ1 or TRGJ2. The J gene, left out of TCRdb, was set here by checking the DNA against germline. TRGV10 is marked as an open reading frame, function uncertain. The CDR3 covers 12 residues. Trimming took 8 bases from V and 3 from J; bases not matched to a gene: 5. In DNA, the CDR3 is TGTGCTGCGTGGAACCGTTATTATAAGAAACTCTTT. It yields the protein CAAWNRYYKKLF.

In the case of this clone: Because the CDR3's place on the DNA is in doubt, the DNA is left out and the CDR3 is given as listed by TCRdb. CDR3 amino acids: CTTVPAGLGKYYKKLF. Called V gene: TRGV11; the J gene was not called. TRGV11 belongs to the ORF category, with a function that is uncertain. Ends included, the CDR3 has 16 residues.

The rearrangement uses TRGV5 and TRGJ1 or TRGJ2. No J gene was available from TCRdb, and it was assigned here by a germline match of the DNA. After removal of 1 base from V and 2 bases from J, the junction contained 23 bases not matched to a gene. CDR3 length: 20 residues. CDR1 is VINAFY and CDR2 is YDVSNSKD in the germline V gene. CDR3: CATWDRRMPQVSVDYYKKLF. The CDR3 DNA is TGTGCCACCTGGGACAGACGAATGCCGCAGGTATCGGTGGATTATTATAAGAAACTCTTT.

The rearrangement joins TRGV8 to TRGJ1 or TRGJ2. Here the J gene came from matching the DNA to germline, since TCRdb omits it. The CDR3 loop spans 12 amino acids. In germline, CDR1 is VENAVY, CDR2 YDSYNSRV. V lost 7 bases to trimming and J lost 0 bases; unmatched junction nucleotides: 3. The CDR3 loop is CATCANYYKKLF. CDR3 nucleotides: TGTGCCACCTGTGCGAATTATTATAAGAAACTCTTT.

The gene calls are TRGV2 and TRGJ1 or TRGJ2. TCRdb lists no J gene, so it was determined here by aligning the DNA to germline. Unmatched junction bases numbered 8, after V lost 1 base and J lost 5 bases. Per germline, CDR1 EGSNGY and CDR2 YDSYNSKV. This CDR3 spans 14 amino acids. The CDR3 loop is CATWDGIKDYKKLF. CDR3 nucleotides: TGTGCCACCTGGGACGGTATAAAGGATTATAAGAAACTCTTT.

This clone has only a few counts. The CDR3: CATWDGFCLNYYKKLF. The CDR3, as DNA: TGTGCCACCTGGGACGGGTTCTGCCTGAATTATTATAAGAAACTCTTT. This sequence joins TRGV2 and TRGJ1 or TRGJ2. The J gene is not listed in TCRdb, so it was assigned here from a DNA match to germline. Germline CDR1 reads EGSNGY; CDR2 reads YDSYNSKV. CDR3 length: 16 amino acids. The V and J ends lost 0 bases and 0 bases, in that order; junction bases with no gene match: 8.

V is TRGV11 and J is TRGJ1 or TRGJ2. TCRdb supplies no J gene; here it was assigned by aligning the nucleotide sequence to germline. TRGV11 is an open reading frame whose function is uncertain. The V segment lost 5 bases and the J segment 7 bases; nucleotides outside the gene matches: 11. The CDR3 runs 14 residues. For the CDR3, the DNA is TGTGCCTGCTGGATTAAATGTACGCGGTATAAGAAACTCTTT. This encodes CACWIKCTRYKKLF.

The table lists this clone with a few counts. Other DNA sequences in this specimen translate into the identical CDR3. V gene TRGV2 combines with J gene TRGJ1 or TRGJ2. Assignment of the J gene here rests on matching the DNA to germline, because TCRdb gives none. CDR1 is EGSNGY and CDR2 is YDSYNSKV in the germline V gene. V was pared by 0 bases and J by 1 base, with 3 bases of the junction left unmatched. The CDR3 consists of 14 residues. The CDR3 coding sequence is TGTGCCACCTGGGACGGGCCTAATTATTATAAGAAACTCTTT. It translates to CATWDGPNYYKKLF.

This clone is medium-sized. The chain uses TRGV10 and TRGJP1. TCRdb lists no J gene, so it was determined here by aligning the DNA to germline. TRGV10 is given ORF status, its function remaining uncertain. V gave up 8 bases and J gave up 5 bases; unmatched junction bases: 6. This CDR3 has 13 residues. DNA of the CDR3: TGTGCTGCGTGGGATATTACTGGTTGGTTCAAGATATTT. Translated, it gives CAAWDITGWFKIF.

The J gene was recorded as TRGJ1 or TRGJ2; no V gene was called. CDR3 length: 9 residues. CDR3: CATWVKKLF. The CDR3 DNA is TGTGCCACCTGGGTTAAGAAACTCTTT.

A note on this clone: The DNA is left out, because the CDR3 cannot be placed on it with certainty; the CDR3 is given as TCRdb lists it. The J gene was not called, though the V gene is TRGV11. TRGV11 is noted as an ORF with a role that remains uncertain. The CDR3 has 17 residues if both end residues are counted. This chain's CDR3 is CTTVPAGLGSNYYKKLF.

About this clone itself: Other DNA sequences from this sample encode an identical CDR3 as well. The V gene is listed as TRGV8; no J gene was called. The germline V gene encodes CDR1 VENAVY and CDR2 YDSYNSRV. CDR3 length equals 9 residues. CDR3 protein: CATWDFELF. The DNA of the CDR3 is TGTGCCACCTGGGATTTCGAACTCTTT.

This clone counts as large. V is TRGV4 and J is TRGJ1 or TRGJ2. TCRdb lists no J gene, so it was determined here by aligning the DNA to germline. Germline CDR1 is EGSTGY and CDR2 is YDSYTSSV. There are 16 residues in the CDR3. V shed 2 bases and J 4 bases; nucleotides not matched to a gene: 14. CDR3 loop: CATWDVSPGGYYKKLF. The CDR3 nucleotides read TGTGCCACCTGGGATGTCTCTCCAGGGGGGTATTATAAGAAACTCTTT.

The V gene is TRGV4, the J gene TRGJ1 or TRGJ2. The J gene, left out of TCRdb, was set here by checking the DNA against germline. V lost 5 bases, J lost 0 bases, and 4 bases stayed unmatched. The CDR3 has 13 residues. The germline CDR1 and CDR2 sequences are EGSTGY and YDSYTSSV. The CDR3 is CATWVLNYYKKLF. CDR3 bases: TGTGCCACCTGGGTATTGAATTATTATAAGAAACTCTTT.

This clone was detected a few times. Other DNA sequences in the sample encode the same CDR3. The rearrangement uses TRGV4 and TRGJ1 or TRGJ2. The J gene was missing in TCRdb and was found by matching the end of the DNA to germline. Trimming removed 1 base from V and 7 bases from J; junction bases left unmatched: 1. Germline V gives CDR1 EGSTGY, CDR2 YDSYTSSV. The CDR3 totals 11 residues. The CDR3 bases are TGTGCCACCTGGGATGGCTATAAGAAACTCTTT. The encoded protein is CATWDGYKKLF.

The chain has TRGV5 and TRGJ1 or TRGJ2. Matching the DNA to germline supplied the J gene, which TCRdb does not give. The CDR3 length is 17 residues. V lost 1 base, J lost 2 bases, and 14 bases stayed unmatched. Germline loops: CDR1 VINAFY, CDR2 YDVSNSKD. As DNA, the CDR3 is TGTGCCACCTGGGACAGATCCACCCTTTCTTATTATTATAAGAAACTCTTT. This sequence encodes CATWDRSTLSYYYKKLF.

The V and J genes are TRGV3 and TRGJ1 or TRGJ2. The J gene, absent from TCRdb, was called here by matching the DNA to germline. The CDR3 is 16 residues long. The V gene end was trimmed by 0 bases and the J gene end by 7 bases; junction bases not matched to a gene: 15. From germline, CDR1 is VTNTFY and CDR2 YDVSTARD (reference sequence). Here the CDR3 DNA reads TGTGCCACCTGGGACAGGCAAGGGGGTTCGGGGTATAAGAAACTCTTT. It is translated as CATWDRQGGSGYKKLF.

This clone is labeled medium-sized. The CDR3 nucleotides are TGTGCCTGCTGGATTAGGCAATACCATAGTAGTGATTGGATCAAGACGTTT. This codes for CACWIRQYHSSDWIKTF. V and J are TRGV11 and TRGJP2. No J gene is reported in TCRdb; it was inferred here by comparing the DNA with germline. TRGV11 is identified as an open reading frame with a role that is uncertain. With V trimmed by 1 base and J by 0 bases, 5 bases remained unmatched. CDR3 length: 17 amino acids.

The chain recombines TRGV8 with TRGJ1 or TRGJ2. TCRdb leaves out the J gene; it was filled in here by matching the DNA to germline. J gave up 10 bases and V 1 base, and 1 base lay outside the gene matches. Germline lookup yields CDR1 VENAVY and CDR2 YDSYNSRV. The CDR3 covers 10 residues. The CDR3, as DNA: TGTGCCACCTGGGATAGAAAGAAACTCTTT. Encoded protein: CATWDRKKLF.

Note on this clone: Germline is not matched at one junction end, which may reflect a read error. The chain recombines TRGV10 with TRGJ1 or TRGJ2. TCRdb is silent on the J gene; assignment here came from matching the DNA to germline. TRGV10 is treated as an ORF (open reading frame) with a function not yet certain. The CDR3 totals 14 residues. CDR3 protein: CAAWDYSNYNKKLF. In DNA, the CDR3 is TGTGCTGCGTGGGATTATTCGAATTATAATAAGAAACTCTTT.

This clone was seen more than once but under ten times. Here the CDR3 DNA reads TGTGCCACCTGGGCCATTTATTATAAGAAACTCTTT. Translating it yields CATWAIYYKKLF. J is TRGJ1 or TRGJ2 and V is TRGV2. The J gene was not available in TCRdb and was assigned here by matching the DNA to germline segments. This CDR3 region has 12 residues. CDR1 and CDR2 from the germline V gene are EGSNGY and YDSYNSKV. The J segment lost 3 bases and the V segment lost 5 bases, leaving 4 bases of the junction unmatched.

This clone was picked up a small number of times. The CDR3 coding sequence is TGTGCCACCTGGGACGGGACGCTCACTGGTTGGTTCAAGATATTT. This encodes CATWDGTLTGWFKIF. This sequence joins TRGV2 and TRGJP1. The J gene, absent from TCRdb, was called here by matching the DNA to germline. After removal of 0 bases from V and 4 bases from J, the junction contained 5 bases not matched to a gene. Germline V gives CDR1 EGSNGY, CDR2 YDSYNSKV. The CDR3 runs 15 residues.

Relative to its sample, this clone is medium-sized. This sequence joins TRGV4 and TRGJP1. Since TCRdb gives no J gene, matching the DNA to germline was used here to assign it. Trimming removed 12 bases from V and 8 bases from J; junction bases left unmatched: 12. Germline values: CDR1 EGSTGY, CDR2 YDSYTSSV. This CDR3 is 12 amino acids long. CDR3 region: CAPKPNGWFKIF. The CDR3 DNA is TGTGCCCCGAAACCCAACGGTTGGTTCAAGATATTT.

DNA for the CDR3: TGTGCCTTGTGGGAGGTATCAGAGTTGGGCAAAAAAATCAAGGTATTT. Amino acids: CALWEVSELGKKIKVF. V and J are TRGV9 and TRGJP. TCRdb lists no J gene, so it was determined here by aligning the DNA to germline. V was pared by 1 base and J by 6 bases, with 3 bases of the junction left unmatched. This CDR3 spans 16 amino acids. From germline, CDR1 is GITISATS and CDR2 ISYDGTV (reference sequence).

This clone has a handful of counts. TCRdb lists the protein of a much larger clone for this DNA, which differs at residue 8, so this is likely a read error; the protein given here is translated from the DNA itself. The rearrangement uses TRGV9 and TRGJP. TCRdb carries no J gene annotation; the J gene was assigned here by matching the DNA with germline. With 0 bases clipped from V and 9 bases from J, the junction kept 5 bases outside the gene matches. The germline gives CDR1 GITISATS, CDR2 ISYDGTV (reference sequence). The length of the CDR3 is 16 residues. The CDR3 loop is CALWEVEGLGKKIKVF. CDR3 nucleotides: TGTGCCTTGTGGGAGGTGGAAGGGTTGGGCAAAAAAATCAAGGTATTT.